The 30 T cell receptor beta chains below come from one sample, sequenced in a study of cytomegalovirus exposure and HLA in healthy donors (dated by TCRdb to between 2016 and 2019). Libraries were made using the immunoSEQ multiplex PCR assay. For the multiplex PCR, a mixture combining 60 forward primers for TCR Vbeta segments and 13 reverse primers for TCR Jbeta segments was used. TCRdb took this table from immuneACCESS and kept in-frame rearrangements with V and J called. Such tables lack part of the clones; where checked against another copy, unresolved V genes explain under half of the gap, and the rest is unexplained. Counted in this sample were some 180,000 clones; approximately 82% of them appeared once. The biggest ten clones account for approximately 1.6% of the sample. Sequences were obtained from PBMCs. The receptors come from a man aged 35 to 55 in good health and CMV-seropositive.

This chain connects TRBV19 to TRBJ1-1; tentatively, D is TRBD1 (6 bases). The CDR3 sequence is 14 residues long. Germline assignment: CDR1 LNHDA and CDR2 SQIVND (reference sequence). Trimming cost V 6 bases and J 0 bases, with 11 bases left between them. The CDR3 region is CASRETGMNTEAFF. The DNA of the CDR3 is TGTGCCAGTAGAGAAACAGGGATGAACACTGAAGCTTTCTTT. Drawing the rest from reference TRBV19 and TRBJ1-1, the complete variable domain is DGGITQSPKYLFRKEGQNVTLSCEQNLNHDAMYWYRQDPGQGLRLIYYSQIVNDFQKGDIAEGYSVSREKKESFPLTVTSAQKNPTAFYLCASRETGMNTEAFFGQGTRLTVV.

This clone has a single count. V is TRBV6-1 and J is TRBJ2-5; tentative D call: TRBD2 (5 bases). This CDR3 region has 15 residues. Trimming shortened V by 6 bases and J by 6 bases, and 20 bases separated the two germline ends. The germline V gene encodes CDR1 MNHNS and CDR2 SASEGT. CDR3 residues: CASSSVGSARKTQYF. The CDR3 nucleotides are TGTGCCAGCAGCTCAGTGGGGAGCGCACGAAAGACCCAGTACTTC.

The rearrangement uses TRBV28 and TRBJ1-1; 9 bases agree with TRBD1. The CDR3 length is 14 residues. CDR1 is MDHEN and CDR2 is SYDVKM in the germline V gene. The V and J ends lost 5 bases and 10 bases, in that order; junction bases with no gene match: 11. The CDR3: CASSMTGGIFSAFF. CDR3 coding DNA: TGTGCCAGCAGTATGACAGGGGGTATTTTTTCAGCTTTCTTT. The complete variable domain, with remaining parts taken from reference TRBV28 and TRBJ1-1, reads DVKVTQSSRYLVKRTGEKVFLECVQDMDHENMFWYRQDPGLGLRLIYFSYDVKMKEKGDIPEGYSVSREKKERFSLILESASTNQTSMYLCASSMTGGIFSAFFGQGTRLTVV.

This clone has only a few counts. V is TRBV10-1 and J is TRBJ2-4; the D is unclear. V dropped 3 bases and J dropped 2 bases, with 14 bases sitting between them. The CDR3 spans 16 residues. Germline values: CDR1 WNHNN, CDR2 SYGVQD (reference sequence). CDR3 amino acids: CASSEIPSCTKNIQYF. The CDR3 nucleotides read TGCGCCAGCAGTGAAATTCCTTCTTGTACCAAAAACATTCAGTACTTC.

The gene calls are TRBV6-5 and TRBJ1-2; D is uncertain. The CDR3 is 14 residues long. CDR1 is MNHEY, CDR2 SVGAGI, per germline. V was trimmed by 0 bases and J by 2 bases, leaving 7 bases between them. CDR3 region: CASSYSQTNYGYTF. CDR3 sequence (DNA): TGTGCCAGCAGTTACTCGCAGACAAACTATGGCTACACCTTC.

The V call is TRBV2, the J call TRBJ2-1; 8 nucleotides match TRBD2. The CDR3 covers 15 residues. Germline loops: CDR1 SNHLY, CDR2 FYNNEI. With 5 bases clipped from V and 6 bases from J, the junction kept 9 bases outside the gene matches. CDR3 bases: TGTGCCAGCAGTTATTCCTCGGGACTAGGCAATGAGCAGTTCTTC. Translated: CASSYSSGLGNEQFF.

The chain uses TRBV2 and TRBJ1-2; D is perhaps TRBD1 (5 bases). CDR3 length equals 12 residues. Trimming left V 6 bases short and J 3 bases short, with 8 bases between. Germline CDR1 is SNHLY and CDR2 is FYNNEI. CDR3 amino acids: CASRLTDYGYTF. The CDR3 nucleotides read TGTGCCAGCAGGTTGACAGACTATGGCTACACCTTC.

J is TRBJ2-3 and V is TRBV25-1, with TRBD2 matching over 8 bases. CDR1 and CDR2 from the germline V gene are MGHDK and SYGVNS. Unmatched junction bases numbered 10, after V lost 3 bases and J lost 5 bases. The CDR3 has 16 residues. In DNA form, the CDR3 reads TGTGCCAGCAGTGATAGCGGGACTCTCGGCGGAGATACGCAGTATTTT. Its protein product is CASSDSGTLGGDTQYF.

J is TRBJ1-2 and V is TRBV6-5; the D gene is possibly TRBD1 (6 bases). Trimming cost V 6 bases and J 0 bases, with 14 bases left between them. The CDR3 consists of 15 residues. Germline V lookup: CDR1 MNHEY, CDR2 SVGAGI. The CDR3 loop is CASSRAGATNYGYTF. Here the CDR3 DNA reads TGTGCCAGCAGCCGCGCAGGGGCGACTAACTATGGCTACACCTTC.

This chain links TRBV15 with TRBJ2-7, with D possibly matching TRBD2 (6 bases). The CDR3 covers 13 residues. CDR1 and CDR2 from the germline V gene are LNHNV and YYDKDF (reference sequence). V was trimmed by 1 base and J by 6 bases, leaving 10 bases between them. CDR3 bases: TGTGCCACCAGCAGAGTCGGGGAGGTCGAGCAGTACTTC. This sequence encodes CATSRVGEVEQYF.

The V gene is TRBV5-6, the J gene TRBJ2-6; tentative D call: TRBD2 (5 bases). Deletions cut 4 bases from V and 0 bases from J, with 11 bases between. This CDR3 contains 16 residues. Germline lookup yields CDR1 SGHDT and CDR2 YYEEEE. The CDR3 DNA sequence: TGTGCCAGCAGCGGCTTAGGAGGCTCTGGGGCCAACGTCCTGACTTTC. Translation gives CASSGLGGSGANVLTF.

This clone occurred a few times. The chain joins TRBV29-1 to TRBJ2-5, with 9 bases identical to TRBD2. The CDR3 consists of 12 residues. Looked up from germline, CDR1 is SQVTM and CDR2 is ANQGSEA. The trim removed 6 bases at V and 7 bases at J, leaving 6 bases unmatched. For the CDR3, the DNA is TGCAGCGTCGTGGGACTAGCCGTGACCCAGTACTTC. Translating gives CSVVGLAVTQYF.

This clone has only one observation. The chain employs TRBV30 and TRBJ2-7, with D perhaps TRBD1 (7 bases). The CDR3 spans 15 residues. Trimming left V 4 bases short and J 2 bases short, with 18 bases between. Germline CDR1 GTSNPN, CDR2 SVGIG (reference sequence). CDR3 nucleotides: TGTGCCTGGACCCAGGGGGGAGTTCCTCCCTACGAGCAGTACTTC. This encodes CAWTQGGVPPYEQYF.

Note on this clone: This CDR3 is also generated by other DNA sequences in the sample. The V gene is TRBV19, the J gene TRBJ2-3, with 9 bases fitting TRBD1. The CDR3 has 15 amino acids. V lost 5 bases to trimming and J lost 0 bases; unmatched junction nucleotides: 3. Germline V gene lookup returns CDR1 LNHDA and CDR2 SQIVND (reference sequence). CDR3 amino acids: CASSLGTGSTDTQYF. CDR3 DNA: TGTGCCAGTAGTTTAGGGACAGGGAGCACAGATACGCAGTATTTT.

The chain couples TRBV9 to TRBJ2-2; D is uncertain. The CDR3 sequence is 16 residues long. Between the trimmed V and J ends, which lost 2 bases and 4 bases, there was a span of 15 bases. Germline CDR1 is SGDLS and CDR2 is YYNGEE. The CDR3: CASSVQMAAITGELFF. The CDR3 DNA reads as TGTGCCAGCAGCGTTCAAATGGCTGCCATCACCGGGGAGCTGTTTTTT. The variable domain in full, with the rest retrieved from reference TRBV9 and TRBJ2-2, is DSGVTQTPKHLITATGQRVTLRCSPRSGDLSVYWYQQSLDQGLQFLIQYYNGEERAKGNILERFSAQQFPDLHSELNLSSLELGDSALYFCASSVQMAAITGELFFGEGSRLTVL.

As concerns this clone: This specimen includes other DNA sequences encoding the same CDR3. The chain recombines TRBV11-2 with TRBJ1-2; no firm D call. Trimming left V 0 bases short and J 3 bases short, with 8 bases between. The CDR3 is 14 amino acids. Germline V lookup: CDR1 SGHAT, CDR2 FQNNGV. In DNA, the CDR3 is TGTGCCAGCAGCTTAGATCAAGCCTACTATGGCTACACCTTC. Amino acid sequence: CASSLDQAYYGYTF.

The V and J genes are TRBV27 and TRBJ1-1; weak D call: TRBD1 (5 bases). Trimming shortened V by 5 bases and J by 6 bases, and 13 bases separated the two germline ends. The CDR3 is 13 residues long. The germline CDR1 and CDR2 sequences are MNHEY and SMNVEV (reference sequence). This CDR3 reads CASSPGSTSEAFF. Here the CDR3 DNA reads TGTGCCAGCAGTCCAGGGTCAACTTCTGAAGCTTTCTTT.

The V call is TRBV11-2, the J call TRBJ2-1; TRBD1 matches 8 bases. CDR3 length: 15 residues. The trim removed 5 bases at V and 7 bases at J, leaving 10 bases unmatched. The germline V gene encodes CDR1 SGHAT and CDR2 FQNNGV. For the CDR3, the DNA is TGTGCCAGCAGCGCCCGACAGGGGTGGGAGAATGAGCAGTTCTTC. Protein: CASSARQGWENEQFF.

This clone occurred once. Here the CDR3 reads CASSPGDRGWGQPQHF. CDR3 coding DNA: TGTGCCAGCTCACCCGGGGACAGGGGATGGGGCCAGCCCCAGCATTTT. The chain carries TRBV18 and TRBJ1-5; TRBD1 aligns across 10 bases. CDR3 length: 16 residues. With 3 bases clipped from V and 7 bases from J, the junction kept 9 bases outside the gene matches. In germline, CDR1 is KGHSH, CDR2 LQKENI.

The CDR3 loop is CASSLGSIRVGYTF. The DNA of the CDR3 is TGTGCCAGCAGCTTAGGTTCGATCAGGGTGGGCTACACCTTC. The chain uses TRBV7-2 and TRBJ1-2; TRBD1 might be the D (5 bases). CDR3 size: 14 residues. V gave up 1 base and J gave up 8 bases, with 14 bases separating them. The germline V gene encodes CDR1 SGHTA and CDR2 FQGNSA.

The chain combines TRBV2 with TRBJ2-5; D unresolved. This CDR3 comprises 12 residues. In germline, CDR1 is SNHLY, CDR2 FYNNEI. With 2 bases removed from V and 4 bases from J, the gap between germline ends came to 5 bases. The CDR3 reads CASSERRETQYF. The CDR3 nucleotides read TGTGCCAGCAGTGAAAGGAGAGAGACCCAGTACTTC. The whole variable domain, filled in from reference TRBV2 and TRBJ2-5, reads EPEVTQTPSHQVTQMGQEVILRCVPISNHLYFYWYRQILGQKVEFLVSFYNNEISEKSEIFDDQFSVERPDGSNFTLKIRSTKLEDSAMYFCASSERRETQYFGPGTRLLVL.

As for this clone: The same CDR3 can be traced to other DNA sequences in this sample. The rearrangement uses TRBV5-1 and TRBJ2-3; 12 bases line up with TRBD2. After removal of 0 bases from V and 4 bases from J, the junction contained 0 bases not matched to a gene. Germline assignment: CDR1 SGHRS and CDR2 YFSETQ. The CDR3 has 15 residues. The DNA of the CDR3 is TGCGCCAGCAGCTTGGGACTAGCGGGAGCAGATACGCAGTATTTT. Its protein product is CASSLGLAGADTQYF. Full variable domain (missing parts from reference TRBV5-1 and TRBJ2-3): KAGVTQTPRYLIKTRGQQVTLSCSPISGHRSVSWYQQTPGQGLQFLFEYFSETQRNKGNFPGRFSGRQFSNSRSEMNVSTLELGDSALYLCASSLGLAGADTQYFGPGTRLTVL.

The chain carries TRBV12-5 and TRBJ1-1; D uncertain. Deletions cut 5 bases from V and 11 bases from J, with 12 bases between. Germline values: CDR1 LGHNT, CDR2 FRNRAP. CDR3 length: 11 amino acids. In nucleotides, the CDR3 is TGTGCTAGTGGTGCGACAAGTTGGGCTTTCTTT. It specifies CASGATSWAFF.

This clone came up once. The chain carries TRBV9 and TRBJ1-1; 7 nucleotides agree with TRBD1. The CDR3 is made up of 17 amino acids. The V gene's germline CDR1 is SGDLS and CDR2 YYNGEE. With V trimmed by 0 bases and J by 4 bases, 12 bases remained unmatched. The CDR3 region has the DNA TGTGCCAGCAGCGTAGCTTCTGGGACAGCTCGGAGCACTGAAGCTTTCTTT. Translated, it gives CASSVASGTARSTEAFF.

The chain recombines TRBV27 with TRBJ1-6; 8 bases line up with TRBD1. V dropped 7 bases and J dropped 8; count of bases not matched to a gene: 13. Germline values: CDR1 MNHEY, CDR2 SMNVEV (reference sequence). The CDR3 contains 16 residues. The DNA of the CDR3 is TGTGCCAGCAAACCAACCAGACAGGGGACTTATTCACCCCTCCACTTT. It is translated as CASKPTRQGTYSPLHF.

The genes are TRBV27 and TRBJ2-2; D possibly corresponds to TRBD1 (6 bases). The CDR3 extends over 15 amino acids. V lost 4 bases and J 4 bases, leaving 13 bases between the germline ends. The germline CDR1 and CDR2 sequences are MNHEY and SMNVEV (reference sequence). The CDR3 loop is CASSYRVGGTGELFF. The CDR3 DNA reads as TGTGCCAGCAGTTATAGGGTAGGGGGCACCGGGGAGCTGTTTTTT.

This sequence joins TRBV7-2 and TRBJ1-5, with no clear D. V was shortened by 8 bases and J by 0 bases, with 14 bases between the two germline ends. The CDR3 is 15 residues long. Germline V gives CDR1 SGHTA, CDR2 FQGNSA. In nucleotides, the CDR3 is TGTGCCAGCGGGCCCTACCGGTATAGCAATCAGCCCCAGCATTTT. Protein sequence: CASGPYRYSNQPQHF. Based on the CDR3 plus reference TRBV7-2 and TRBJ1-5, the full variable domain is GAGVSQSPSNKVTEKGKDVELRCDPISGHTALYWYRQSLGQGLEFLIYFQGNSAPDKSGLPSDRFSAERTGGSVSTLTIQRTQQEDSAVYLCASGPYRYSNQPQHFGDGTRLSIL.

The J gene is TRBJ1-1, the V gene TRBV5-6; D might be TRBD1 (5 bases). In germline, CDR1 is SGHDT, CDR2 YYEEEE. CDR3 size: 15 residues. V was trimmed by 3 bases and J by 5 bases, leaving 17 bases between them. CDR3 loop: CASSYSAGGRTEAFF. The CDR3 DNA reads TGTGCCAGCAGCTATTCAGCCGGGGGGAGAACTGAAGCTTTCTTT.

This clone has a single count. The V gene is TRBV18, the J gene TRBJ2-7; D is perhaps TRBD1 (6 bases). Germline lookup yields CDR1 KGHSH and CDR2 LQKENI. The length of the CDR3 is 14 residues. Deletions cut 2 bases from V and 0 bases from J, with 8 bases between. CDR3 loop: CASSPMDSSYEQYF. CDR3 in DNA: TGTGCCAGCTCACCAATGGACAGCTCCTACGAGCAGTACTTC.

The V gene is TRBV6-5, the J gene TRBJ1-4; 7 nucleotides match TRBD1. Germline loops: CDR1 MNHEY, CDR2 SVGAGI. The ends lost 4 bases at V and 7 bases at J; junction bases unmatched: 9. This CDR3 contains 15 residues. The CDR3 sequence: CASSWEGGLGEKLFF. For the CDR3, the DNA is TGTGCCAGCAGTTGGGAAGGGGGCCTCGGTGAAAAACTGTTTTTT.